A selection of T cell receptor beta chains follows, all from one sample in a study of beta chain features in type 1 diabetes. This table comes from immunoSEQ multiplex PCR, and its TCRdb copy is limited to in-frame clones, with some not included. The sample records 600,000 to 750,000 clones, roughly 12% being singletons. The specimen sequenced was naive CD4+ T cells from blood. Source of these receptors: a man aged 25 to 40 with type 1 diabetes. Both conserved end residues are trimmed from each CDR3. Each record gives: D gene, V gene, J gene, clone size, CDR3 protein. A D gene is named only where the DNA matches it firmly. Some rows have no size entry. The others give once, few or many, or a class for an expanded clone.

NA	TRBV5-1	TRBJ2-1	NA	ASSSMMQGGYNEQF
NA	TRBV7-3	TRBJ2-7	NA	ASSPRGRNGHEQY
NA	TRBV2	TRBJ2-3	NA	ASRGSDTQY
NA	TRBV27	TRBJ1-5	NA	ASSLSFTSNQPQH
NA	TRBV9	TRBJ2-3	NA	ASEPQGLSTDTQY
NA	TRBV5-1	TRBJ2-5	NA	ASSWVGDFEETQY
NA	TRBV5-6	TRBJ2-3	NA	ASSLGRNTDTQY
NA	TRBV9	TRBJ2-2	few	ASSVERGRAPGELF
TRBD2	TRBV4-3	TRBJ2-3	NA	ASSQTLAGHTDTQY
NA	TRBV13	TRBJ1-2	NA	ASSLRGNYGYT
TRBD2	TRBV5-4	TRBJ2-1	NA	ASSTELAGAHNEQF
NA	TRBV4-2	TRBJ1-5	NA	ASSQVDRFYSNQPQH
NA	TRBV11-2	TRBJ2-5	NA	ASSRLERETQY
TRBD1	TRBV2	TRBJ2-5	few	ASTGQKQETQY
NA	TRBV5-6	TRBJ2-5	NA	ASSPTGRLAQETQY
NA	TRBV15	TRBJ1-1	few	ATRTQGRAGWNTEAF
NA	TRBV11-2	TRBJ1-2	few	ASSLGGDLYGYT
TRBD1	TRBV2	TRBJ2-7	few	AGDRGGNEQY
TRBD1	TRBV5-4	TRBJ1-4	NA	ASSTTGTDNEKLF
NA	TRBV28	TRBJ2-5	many	ASSSSVETQY
NA	TRBV7-9	TRBJ1-2	few	ASSRELDYGYT
TRBD1	TRBV7-2	TRBJ2-1	few	ASSSTGELYNEQF
TRBD1	TRBV28	TRBJ2-7	few	ASSIQGVHSYEQY
NA	TRBV9	TRBJ1-3	NA	ASSEGLSGNTIY
TRBD1	TRBV19	TRBJ2-7	few	ASSMGGTGGVHEQY
NA	TRBV6-5	TRBJ2-7	NA	ASSYRQIGSYEQY
NA	TRBV30	TRBJ1-4	few	AWSVLGSNEKLF
NA	TRBV7-2	TRBJ2-3	NA	ASSPGAGWDTQY
NA	TRBV9	TRBJ2-6	few	ASSVPQGTGANVLT
NA	TRBV7-2	TRBJ2-3	few	ASSLGQGGGTDTQY